Included here is one T cell receptor beta chain sequence, with context. Antigen specificity is unknown. 5'RACE with constant-segment primers yielded barcoded, UMI-tagged TCR alpha and TCR beta cDNA libraries. TCRdb called the 5' RACE reads again in MiXCR, with one record for every CDR3 protein. The sample lists 300,000 or so distinct CDR3 sequences, around 15% seen once, with roughly 24% in the top ten. The data stem from a study of T-cell memory formation after mild COVID-19. Study-level points and caveats: Contracting CD4+ clones were located mainly in CM and EM, and CD8+ clones in EMRA.

The V gene end was trimmed by 5 bases and the J gene end by 2 bases; junction bases not matched to a gene: 11. CDR3 length: 16 residues. The receptor's source is a young man who had mild COVID-19 (a few samples of this study predate the infection). Cell type and time point are not known. The sequencing sample was made of PBMCs or a T cell subset sorted from them (not recorded which). V and J are TRBV12-3 or TRBV12-4 and TRBJ2-5; 7 bases map to TRBD2. The CDR3 region has the DNA TGTGCCAGCAGTCCCCCTCGGGCTAGCGGACAAGAGACCCAGTACTTC. This encodes CASSPPRASGQETQYF.